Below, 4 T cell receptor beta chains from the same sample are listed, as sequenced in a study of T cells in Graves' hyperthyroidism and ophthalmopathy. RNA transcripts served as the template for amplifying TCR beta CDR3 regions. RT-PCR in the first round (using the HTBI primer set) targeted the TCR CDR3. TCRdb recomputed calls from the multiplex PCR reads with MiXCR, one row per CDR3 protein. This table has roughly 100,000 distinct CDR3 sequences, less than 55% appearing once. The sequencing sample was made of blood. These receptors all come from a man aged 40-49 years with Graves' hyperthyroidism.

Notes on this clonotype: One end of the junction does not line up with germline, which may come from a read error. The CDR3 spells CASSFTGTSTNEKLFF. The CDR3 nucleotides read TGCGCCAGCAGCTTTACAGGGACATCAACTAATGAAAAACTGTTTTTT. The chain links TRBV7-9 to TRBJ1-4, with D maybe TRBD1 (6 bases). Germline V gives CDR1 SEHNR, CDR2 FQNEAQ (reference sequence). The CDR3 consists of 16 residues. The whole variable domain, filled in from reference TRBV7-9 and TRBJ1-4, reads DTGVSQNPRHKITKRGQNVTFRCDPISEHNRLYWYRQTLGQGPEFLTYFQNEAQLEKSRLLSDRFSAERPKGSFSTLEIQRTEQGDSAMYLCASSFTGTSTNEKLFFGSGTQLSVL.

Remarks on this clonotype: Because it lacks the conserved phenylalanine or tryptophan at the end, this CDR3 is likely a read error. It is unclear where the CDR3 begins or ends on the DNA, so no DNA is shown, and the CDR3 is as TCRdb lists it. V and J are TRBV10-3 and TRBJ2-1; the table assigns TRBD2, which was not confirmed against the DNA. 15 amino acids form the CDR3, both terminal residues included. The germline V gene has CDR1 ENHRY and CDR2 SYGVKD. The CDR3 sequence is CAIKQDGASRNERFC.

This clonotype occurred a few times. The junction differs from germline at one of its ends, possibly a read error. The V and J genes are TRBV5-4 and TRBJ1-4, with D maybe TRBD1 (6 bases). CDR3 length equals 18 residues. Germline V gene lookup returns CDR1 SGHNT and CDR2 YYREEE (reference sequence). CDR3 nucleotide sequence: TGCGCCAGCAGCCAAATCTCAGGGGTGAAGTGGACTAATGAAAAACTGTTTTTT. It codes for CASSQISGVKWTNEKLFF.

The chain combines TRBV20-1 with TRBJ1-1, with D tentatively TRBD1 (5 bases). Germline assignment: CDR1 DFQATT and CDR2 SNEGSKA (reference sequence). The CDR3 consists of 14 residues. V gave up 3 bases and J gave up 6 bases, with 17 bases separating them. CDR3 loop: CSARGVSGWAEAFF. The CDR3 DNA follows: TGCAGTGCTAGGGGGGTTAGCGGGTGGGCTGAAGCTTTCTTT.